The 10 T cell receptor beta chains presented below share a single source sample, sequenced in a study of OX40 agonist ivuxolimab in advanced cancers. Here immunoSEQ multiplex PCR was the method, and the copy in TCRdb shows in-frame clones only, minus some. The table includes tens of thousands of clones, nearly 90% detected once. The material was CD4+ or CD8+ T cells sorted from blood, obtained in a trial of the OX40 agonist ivuxolimab. These receptors originate from an adult with an advanced solid tumor such as melanoma, head and neck, liver or kidney cancer.

The chain employs TRBV7-3 and TRBJ2-5; 9 bases fit TRBD1. Germline V gene lookup returns CDR1 SGHTA and CDR2 FQGTGA. The CDR3 sequence is 13 residues long. Trimming took 5 bases from V and 5 from J; bases not matched to a gene: 3. The CDR3 spells CASSIDRGETQYF. CDR3 DNA: TGTGCCAGCAGCATTGACAGGGGGGAGACCCAGTACTTC.

As for this clone: This sample includes further DNA sequences coding for the same CDR3. This CDR3 reads CAISESGGRPSGNTIYF. The CDR3, as DNA: TGTGCCATCAGTGAGTCCGGGGGTCGGCCCTCTGGAAACACCATATATTTT. V usage is TRBV10-3 and J usage is TRBJ1-3, with D perhaps TRBD1 (5 bases). V was pared by 0 bases and J by 0 bases, with 12 bases between. Germline V gene sequence: CDR1 ENHRY, CDR2 SYGVKD. This CDR3 comprises 17 residues.

This clone occurred a few times. The V and J genes are TRBV5-1 and TRBJ2-1; D unclear. Trimming removed 0 bases from V and 8 bases from J, with 18 bases in between. The length of the CDR3 is 16 residues. Germline CDR1 is SGHRS and CDR2 is YFSETQ. CDR3 protein: CASSLVGQRPSDEQFF. The CDR3 DNA follows: TGCGCCAGCAGCTTGGTTGGTCAGAGACCTTCGGATGAGCAGTTCTTC.

V is TRBV9 and J is TRBJ1-6; no firm D call. V was pared by 4 bases and J by 2 bases, with 13 bases between. Germline loops: CDR1 SGDLS, CDR2 YYNGEE. CDR3 length: 16 amino acids. For the CDR3, the DNA is TGTGCCAGCAGCTTTACGGGTGGAACCTATAATTCACCCCTCCACTTT. It translates to CASSFTGGTYNSPLHF.

The sample holds one count of this clone. The chain joins TRBV13 to TRBJ2-3; D is unclear. Germline V gene data show CDR1 as PRHDT and CDR2 as FYEKMQ (reference sequence). V lost 0 bases and J lost 5, with 6 bases in between. CDR3 size: 13 residues. In nucleotides, the CDR3 is TGTGCCAGCAGCTTAGGATCGTTAGATACGCAGTATTTT. Its protein product is CASSLGSLDTQYF.

This clone was observed a few times. The chain uses TRBV4-1 and TRBJ1-1; a weak D match, TRBD1 (6 bases). The V end lost 5 bases, the J end lost 1 base, and 23 bases lay between the germline ends. Germline V gives CDR1 MGHRA, CDR2 YSYEKL. The CDR3 is made up of 18 amino acids. The CDR3 DNA sequence: TGCGCCAGCAGCTGGGCGGGCAGGCAGGGGAGGGAGAACACTGAAGCTTTCTTT. Translating it yields CASSWAGRQGRENTEAFF.

V gene TRBV19 combines with J gene TRBJ2-3; a possible D gene is TRBD1 (6 bases). Per the germline V gene, CDR1 is LNHDA and CDR2 is SQIVND (reference sequence). V shed 5 bases and J shed 6 bases, with 12 bases lying between them. The CDR3 is 13 residues long. The CDR3 here is CASSPWTVDTQYF. The CDR3 DNA sequence: TGTGCCAGTAGTCCCTGGACAGTCGATACGCAGTATTTT.

CDR3 sequence: CASSVMASTSYYNEQFF. Here the CDR3 DNA reads TGTGCCAGCAGTGTAATGGCTTCCACATCTTACTACAATGAGCAGTTCTTC. The J gene is TRBJ2-1, the V gene TRBV6-1; D is unresolved. The germline CDR1 and CDR2 sequences are MNHNS and SASEGT. Trimming took 4 bases from V and 3 from J, leaving 19 bases between them. The CDR3 spans 17 residues.

In the case of this clone: The sample contains more than one DNA sequence encoding this CDR3. V usage is TRBV5-1 and J usage is TRBJ2-1, with 7 bases matching TRBD1. The CDR3 is 15 amino acids. Germline-derived CDR1 and CDR2 are SGHRS and YFSETQ. The V segment lost 4 bases and the J segment 0 bases; nucleotides outside the gene matches: 4. CDR3 coding DNA: TGCGCCAGCAGCCCGGGACAGTCCTCCTACAATGAGCAGTTCTTC. It yields the protein CASSPGQSSYNEQFF.

This clone was found a few times. The rearrangement joins TRBV6-1 to TRBJ1-5, with TRBD1 identical over 8 bases. The germline V gene has CDR1 MNHNS and CDR2 SASEGT. With 11 bases clipped from V and 9 bases from J, the junction kept 18 bases outside the gene matches. The CDR3 extends over 15 amino acids. The CDR3 is CALQHRTGPLAPQHF. The CDR3 DNA reads TGTGCCCTCCAACACCGGACAGGGCCCTTAGCGCCCCAGCATTTT.